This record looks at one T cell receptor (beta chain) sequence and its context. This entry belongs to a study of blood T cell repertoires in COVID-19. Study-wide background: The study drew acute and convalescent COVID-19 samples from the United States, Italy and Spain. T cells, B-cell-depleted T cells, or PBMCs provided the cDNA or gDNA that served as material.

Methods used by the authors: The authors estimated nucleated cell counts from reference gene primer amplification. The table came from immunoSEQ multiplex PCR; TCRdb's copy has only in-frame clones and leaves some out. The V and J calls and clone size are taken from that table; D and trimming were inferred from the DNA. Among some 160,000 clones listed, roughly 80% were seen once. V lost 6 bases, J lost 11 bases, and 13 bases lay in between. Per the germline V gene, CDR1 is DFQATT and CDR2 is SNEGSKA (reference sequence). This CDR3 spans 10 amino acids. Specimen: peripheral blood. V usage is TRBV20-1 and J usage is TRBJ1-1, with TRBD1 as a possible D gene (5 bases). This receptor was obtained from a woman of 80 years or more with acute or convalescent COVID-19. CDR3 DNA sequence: TGCAGTGCCGCTGACAAGGGGGCTTTCTTT. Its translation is CSAADKGAFF.